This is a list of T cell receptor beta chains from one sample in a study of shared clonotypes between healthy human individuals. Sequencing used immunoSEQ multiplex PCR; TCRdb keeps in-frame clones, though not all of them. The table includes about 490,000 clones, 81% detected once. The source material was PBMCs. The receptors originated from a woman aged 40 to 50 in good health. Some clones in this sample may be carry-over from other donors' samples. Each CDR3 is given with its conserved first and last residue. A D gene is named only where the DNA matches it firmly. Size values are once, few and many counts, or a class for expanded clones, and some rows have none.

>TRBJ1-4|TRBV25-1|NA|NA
CASSSGRGANEKLFF
TGTGCCAGCAGTTCCGGACGCGGGGCTAATGAAAAACTGTTTTTT
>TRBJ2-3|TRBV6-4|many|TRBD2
CASSEQAGGTDTQYF
TGTGCCAGCAGTGAGCAAGCGGGAGGCACAGATACGCAGTATTTT
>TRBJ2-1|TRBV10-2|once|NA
CASSEGGSYNEQFF
TGCGCCAGCAGTGAGGGGGGATCCTACAATGAGCAGTTCTTC
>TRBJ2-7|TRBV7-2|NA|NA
CASSLAWAGPYEQYF
TGTGCCAGCAGCTTAGCGTGGGCAGGCCCCTACGAGCAGTACTTC
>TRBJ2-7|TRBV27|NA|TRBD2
CASSHGTSGSYEQYF
TGTGCCAGCAGTCACGGGACTAGCGGCTCCTACGAGCAGTACTTC
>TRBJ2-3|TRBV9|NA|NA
CASSVVGGTSTDTQYF
TGTGCCAGCAGCGTAGTGGGCGGGACTAGCACAGATACGCAGTATTTT
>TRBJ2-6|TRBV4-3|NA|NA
CASSPTSASGANVLTF
TGCGCCAGCAGCCCAACTTCAGCCTCTGGGGCCAACGTCCTGACTTTC
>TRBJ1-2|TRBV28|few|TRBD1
CASRESGTGASRRGYTF
TGTGCCAGCAGAGAATCCGGGACAGGGGCCTCGAGACGCGGCTACACCTTC
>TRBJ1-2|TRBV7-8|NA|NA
CASSPYLGGYTF
TGTGCCAGCAGCCCCTATCTTGGAGGCTACACCTTC
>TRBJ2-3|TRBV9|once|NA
CASTPGGSTDTQYF
TGTGCCAGCACCCCTGGCGGGAGCACAGATACGCAGTATTTT
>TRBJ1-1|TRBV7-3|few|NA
CASSLNGLKNTEAFF
TGTGCCAGCAGCTTAAACGGACTAAAGAACACTGAAGCTTTCTTT
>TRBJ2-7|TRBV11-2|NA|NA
CASSLESGTAGYEQYF
TGTGCCAGCAGCTTAGAATCCGGGACAGCGGGCTACGAGCAGTACTTC
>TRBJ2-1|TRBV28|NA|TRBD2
CASSLHGLEGEQFF
TGTGCCAGCAGTTTACACGGACTAGAGGGGGAGCAGTTCTTC
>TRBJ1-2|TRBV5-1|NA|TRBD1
CASSTGQEKSGYTF
TGCGCCAGCAGCACAGGACAGGAAAAGAGTGGCTACACCTTC
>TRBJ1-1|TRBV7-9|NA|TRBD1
CASSSDRGGDTEAFF
TGTGCCAGCAGCTCTGACAGGGGAGGGGACACTGAAGCTTTCTTT
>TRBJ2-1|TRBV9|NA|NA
CASSPHQGSYNEQFF
TGTGCCAGCAGCCCCCACCAGGGAAGCTACAATGAGCAGTTCTTC
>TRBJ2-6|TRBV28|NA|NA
CASSTPGANVLTF
TGTGCCAGCAGCACGCCGGGGGCCAACGTCCTGACTTTC
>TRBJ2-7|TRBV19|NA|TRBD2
CASSIGAGGYEQYF
TGTGCCAGTAGTATAGGAGCGGGAGGCTACGAGCAGTACTTC
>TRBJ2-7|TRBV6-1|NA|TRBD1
CAIRVGQGAPQYF
TGTGCCATCCGAGTGGGACAGGGGGCCCCACAGTACTTC
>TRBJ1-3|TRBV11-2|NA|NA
CASSSRPPRSPGNTIYF
TGTGCCAGCAGCTCTCGGCCACCCCGGTCGCCTGGAAACACCATATATTTT
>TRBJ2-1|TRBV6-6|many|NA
CASSYSILGIDEQFF
TGTGCCAGCAGTTACTCGATTTTAGGGATCGATGAGCAGTTCTTC
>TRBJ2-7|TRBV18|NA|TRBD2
CASSPPSGSPYEQYF
TGTGCCAGCTCACCACCTAGCGGGAGCCCTTACGAGCAGTACTTC
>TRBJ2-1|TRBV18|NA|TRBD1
CASSPGQGYNEQFF
TGTGCCAGCTCCCCGGGACAGGGATACAATGAGCAGTTCTTC
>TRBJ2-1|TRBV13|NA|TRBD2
CASSYSRTSGRRAEQFF
TGTGCCAGCAGCTATAGCCGGACTAGCGGGAGGAGGGCTGAGCAGTTCTTC
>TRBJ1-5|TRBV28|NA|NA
CASSLGYQPQHF
TGTGCCAGCAGCTTAGGGTATCAGCCCCAGCATTTT
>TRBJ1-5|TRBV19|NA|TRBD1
CASSPRQGQPQHF
TGTGCCAGTAGCCCCAGACAGGGCCAGCCCCAGCATTTT
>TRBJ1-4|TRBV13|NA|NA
CASSLWGTTNEKLFF
TGTGCCAGCAGCTTATGGGGGACAACTAATGAAAAACTGTTTTTT
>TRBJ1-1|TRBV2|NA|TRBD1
CASTDVGGSVTEAFF
TGTGCCAGCACCGATGTAGGGGGCTCTGTCACTGAAGCTTTCTTT
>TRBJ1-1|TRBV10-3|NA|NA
CAIRKGTMNTEAFF
TGTGCCATCAGGAAGGGCACCATGAACACTGAAGCTTTCTTT
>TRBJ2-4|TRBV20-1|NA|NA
CSAEENIQYF
TGCAGTGCCGAAGAAAACATTCAGTACTTC
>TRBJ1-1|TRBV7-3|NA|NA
CASRSPTENTEAFF
TGTGCCAGCAGGTCCCCGACGGAGAACACTGAAGCTTTCTTT
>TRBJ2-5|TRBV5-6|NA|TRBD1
CASSSEGTGGFGETQYF
TGTGCCAGCAGCTCGGAGGGCACAGGGGGCTTCGGTGAGACCCAGTACTTC
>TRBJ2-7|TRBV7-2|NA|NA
CASSLRYERYF
TGTGCCAGCAGCTTACGCTACGAGCGGTACTTC
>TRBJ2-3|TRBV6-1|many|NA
CATGASSADTQYF
TGTGCCACCGGGGCTTCTAGCGCAGATACGCAGTATTTT
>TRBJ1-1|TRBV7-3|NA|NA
CASSLGPANTEAFF
TGTGCCAGCAGCTTAGGACCGGCGAACACTGAAGCTTTCTTT
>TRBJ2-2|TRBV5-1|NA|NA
CASSLVFDLPNTGELFF
TGCGCCAGCAGCTTGGTTTTCGACCTCCCTAACACCGGGGAGCTGTTTTTT
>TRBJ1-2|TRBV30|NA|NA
CAWSIQSYGYTF
TGTGCCTGGAGTATACAGAGCTATGGCTACACCTTC
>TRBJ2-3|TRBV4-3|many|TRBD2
CASSGTSGSWGGTDTQYF
TGCGCCAGCAGCGGGACTAGCGGGAGCTGGGGGGGTACAGATACGCAGTATTTT
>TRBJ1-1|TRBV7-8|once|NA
CASSLGEVNTEAFF
TGTGCCAGCAGCTTAGGGGAGGTGAACACTGAAGCTTTCTTT
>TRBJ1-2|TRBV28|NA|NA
CASSPMGETYGYTF
TGTGCCAGCAGTCCCATGGGGGAAACCTATGGCTACACCTTC
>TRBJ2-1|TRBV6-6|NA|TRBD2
CASSYLAGVINEQFF
TGTGCCAGCAGTTACCTAGCGGGAGTAATCAATGAGCAGTTCTTC
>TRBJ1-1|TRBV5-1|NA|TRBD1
CASSLAVQGATEAFF
TGCGCCAGCAGCTTGGCAGTTCAGGGGGCGACTGAAGCTTTCTTT
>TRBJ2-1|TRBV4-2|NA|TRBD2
CASSQALAGGRGDNEQFF
TGTGCCAGCAGCCAAGCGCTAGCGGGAGGGCGGGGGGACAATGAGCAGTTCTTC
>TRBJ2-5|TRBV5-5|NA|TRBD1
CASRQGQANQETQYF
TGTGCCAGCAGGCAGGGACAGGCCAACCAAGAGACCCAGTACTTC
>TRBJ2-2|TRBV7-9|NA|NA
CASSLEGRSDGELFF
TGTGCCAGCAGCTTAGAGGGGAGATCCGACGGGGAGCTGTTTTTT
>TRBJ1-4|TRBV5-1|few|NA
CASSLQGPNEKLFF
TGCGCCAGCAGCTTGCAGGGACCTAATGAAAAACTGTTTTTT
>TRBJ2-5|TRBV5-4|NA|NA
CASSLIGVQESQYF
TGTGCCAGCAGCTTAATCGGGGTCCAAGAGTCCCAGTACTTC
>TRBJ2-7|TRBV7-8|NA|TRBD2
CASSLVGGEAYEQYF
TGTGCCAGCAGCTTAGTCGGGGGGGAAGCCTACGAGCAGTACTTC
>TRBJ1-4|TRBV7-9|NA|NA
CASTLNTEWQVEKLFF
TGTGCCAGCACCTTGAATACGGAGTGGCAGGTTGAAAAACTGTTTTTT
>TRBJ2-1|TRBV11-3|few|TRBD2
CASSLEAGGYNEQFF
TGTGCCAGCAGCTTAGAAGCGGGAGGATACAATGAGCAGTTCTTC
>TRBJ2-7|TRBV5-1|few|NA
CASMLRGGYEQYF
TGCGCCAGCATGCTGCGGGGTGGCTACGAGCAGTACTTC
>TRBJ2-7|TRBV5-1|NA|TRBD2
CASSPGTSGSSEQYF
TGCGCCAGCAGCCCGGGGACTAGCGGGAGCTCCGAGCAGTACTTC
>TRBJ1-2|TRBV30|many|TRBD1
CAWSLTGGAGGYTF
TGTGCCTGGAGCCTGACAGGGGGCGCCGGTGGCTACACCTTC
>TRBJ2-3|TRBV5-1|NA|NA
CASSQDSGTDTQYF
TGCGCCAGCAGTCAGGACAGCGGCACAGATACGCAGTATTTT
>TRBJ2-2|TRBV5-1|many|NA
CASRLQGVGELFF
TGCGCCAGCAGATTACAGGGCGTCGGGGAGCTGTTTTTT
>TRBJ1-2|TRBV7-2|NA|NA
CASSPRYYGYTF
TGTGCCAGCAGCCCGCGGTACTATGGCTACACCTTC
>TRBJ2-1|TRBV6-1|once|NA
CASSGGAPGTYNEQFF
TGTGCCAGCAGTGGGGGGGCGCCAGGGACCTACAATGAGCAGTTCTTC
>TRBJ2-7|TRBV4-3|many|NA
CASSQGGYYEQYF
TGCGCCAGCAGCCAAGGAGGGTACTACGAGCAGTACTTC
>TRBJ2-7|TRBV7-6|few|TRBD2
CASSPLAGGTYEQYF
TGTGCCAGCAGCCCTCTAGCGGGAGGTACCTACGAGCAGTACTTC
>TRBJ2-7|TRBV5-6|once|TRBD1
CASSSQGAVSNEQYF
TGTGCCAGCAGCTCCCAGGGGGCAGTGTCCAACGAGCAGTACTTC